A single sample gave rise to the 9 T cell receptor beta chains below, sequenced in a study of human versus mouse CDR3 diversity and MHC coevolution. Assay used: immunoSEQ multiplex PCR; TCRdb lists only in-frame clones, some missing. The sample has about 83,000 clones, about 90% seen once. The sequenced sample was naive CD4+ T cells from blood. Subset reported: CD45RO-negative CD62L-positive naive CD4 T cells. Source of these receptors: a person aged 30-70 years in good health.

The CDR3 nucleotides read TGTGCCAGCAGTGAAGCTGGGGCGCTACTCACCGGGGAGCTGTTTTTT. It translates to CASSEAGALLTGELFF. The V call is TRBV2, the J call TRBJ2-2, with D possibly matching TRBD1 (5 bases). Trimming took off 0 bases at V and 4 bases at J, with 12 bases between the two ends. Germline V lookup: CDR1 SNHLY, CDR2 FYNNEI. CDR3 length equals 16 residues. Looking up the rest from reference TRBV2 and TRBJ2-2 gives the full variable domain: EPEVTQTPSHQVTQMGQEVILRCVPISNHLYFYWYRQILGQKVEFLVSFYNNEISEKSEIFDDQFSVERPDGSNFTLKIRSTKLEDSAMYFCASSEAGALLTGELFFGEGSRLTVL.

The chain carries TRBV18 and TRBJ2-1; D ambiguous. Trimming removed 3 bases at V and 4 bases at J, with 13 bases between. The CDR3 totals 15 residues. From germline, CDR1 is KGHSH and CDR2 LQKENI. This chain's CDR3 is CASSPVAEPYNEQFF. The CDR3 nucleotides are TGTGCCAGCTCACCGGTTGCGGAGCCATACAATGAGCAGTTCTTC.

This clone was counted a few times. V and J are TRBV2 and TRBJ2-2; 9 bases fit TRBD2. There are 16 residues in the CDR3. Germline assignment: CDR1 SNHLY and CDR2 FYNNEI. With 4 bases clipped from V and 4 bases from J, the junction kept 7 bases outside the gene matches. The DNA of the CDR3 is TGTGCCAGCAGTGTGCGGGGGGGCCCAAGCACCGGGGAGCTGTTTTTT. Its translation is CASSVRGGPSTGELFF.

As DNA, the CDR3 is TGTGCCAGCAGCTTTGGAGGTGACTATGGCTACACCTTC. It translates to CASSFGGDYGYTF. V gene TRBV5-4 combines with J gene TRBJ1-2; D gene unclear. Per the germline V gene, CDR1 is SGHNT and CDR2 is YYREEE (reference sequence). The CDR3 totals 13 residues. Between the trimmed V and J ends, which lost 2 bases and 3 bases, there was a span of 8 bases.

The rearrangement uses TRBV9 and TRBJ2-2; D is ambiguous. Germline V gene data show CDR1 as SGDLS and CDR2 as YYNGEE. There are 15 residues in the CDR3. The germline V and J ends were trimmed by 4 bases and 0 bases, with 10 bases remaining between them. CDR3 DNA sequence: TGTGCCAGCAGCCTCTCTCCCGCGAACACCGGGGAGCTGTTTTTT. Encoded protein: CASSLSPANTGELFF.

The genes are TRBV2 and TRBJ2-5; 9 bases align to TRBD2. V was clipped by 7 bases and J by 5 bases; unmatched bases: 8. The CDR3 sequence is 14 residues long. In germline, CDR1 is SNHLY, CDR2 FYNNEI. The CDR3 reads CASNIAGALETQYF. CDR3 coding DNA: TGTGCCAGCAATATAGCGGGGGCCCTCGAGACCCAGTACTTC.

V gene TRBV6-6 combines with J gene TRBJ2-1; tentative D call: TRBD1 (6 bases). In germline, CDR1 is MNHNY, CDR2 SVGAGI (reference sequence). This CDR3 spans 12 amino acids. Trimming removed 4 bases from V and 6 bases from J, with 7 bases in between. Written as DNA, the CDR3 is TGTGCCAGCAGTTCACAGGGCAATGAGCAGTTCTTC. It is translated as CASSSQGNEQFF.

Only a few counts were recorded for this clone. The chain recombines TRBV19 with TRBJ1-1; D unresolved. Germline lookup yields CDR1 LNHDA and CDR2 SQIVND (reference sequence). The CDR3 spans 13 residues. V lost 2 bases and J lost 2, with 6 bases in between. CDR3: CASSISGNTEAFF. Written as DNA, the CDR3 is TGTGCCAGTAGTATATCAGGAAACACTGAAGCTTTCTTT.

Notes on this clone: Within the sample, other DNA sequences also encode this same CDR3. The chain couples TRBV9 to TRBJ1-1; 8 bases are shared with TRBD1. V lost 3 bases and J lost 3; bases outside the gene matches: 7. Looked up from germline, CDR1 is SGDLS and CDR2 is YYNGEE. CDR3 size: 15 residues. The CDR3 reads CASSEAGGADTEAFF. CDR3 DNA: TGTGCCAGCAGCGAGGCAGGGGGCGCGGACACTGAAGCTTTCTTT.